Below are 9 T cell receptor beta chains sequenced from a single sample in a study of response to subunit inactivated influenza vaccine. A single record per CDR3 protein comes from TCRdb applying MiXCR to the RT-PCR reads. The table lists hundreds of thousands of distinct CDR3 sequences, around 10% of them singletons. These sequences were also reported in another study, on T cells expressing NK-cell markers. Per that study: 5'RACE template switching with UMIs generated TCR beta cDNA.

The input for sequencing was PBMCs from blood, taken on the day of vaccination. These receptor sequences come from a man in his fifties or sixties who received an inactivated influenza vaccine.

The chain joins TRBV5-1 to TRBJ1-1, with D tentatively TRBD1 (6 bases). Germline V gene sequence: CDR1 SGHRS, CDR2 YFSETQ. V was pared by 3 bases and J by 2 bases, with 14 bases between. The CDR3 totals 15 residues. This CDR3 reads CASSSTPGTNTEAFF. CDR3 DNA: TGCGCCAGCAGCTCGACCCCAGGGACAAACACTGAAGCTTTCTTT.

This clonotype has ten or more counts. The CDR3 spells CSGPWSNTRTDNYGYTF. The DNA of the CDR3 is TGCAGTGGCCCCTGGTCCAACACACGAACCGATAACTATGGCTACACCTTC. The chain is built from TRBV20-1 and TRBJ1-2, with unresolved D. Deletions cut 7 bases from V and 1 base from J, with 25 bases between. The CDR3 consists of 17 residues. Germline loops: CDR1 DFQATT, CDR2 SNEGSKA (reference sequence).

This chain joins TRBV7-9 and TRBJ2-5, with TRBD1 identical over 9 bases. V dropped 1 base and J dropped 1; count of bases not matched to a gene: 4. The length of the CDR3 is 16 residues. Per germline, CDR1 SEHNR and CDR2 FQNEAQ (reference sequence). The CDR3 sequence is CASSLVGTGPQETQYF. The CDR3 DNA reads as TGTGCCAGCAGCTTAGTGGGGACAGGGCCCCAAGAGACCCAGTACTTC.

CDR3 DNA: TGTGCCAGCAGCCACCTGGGACTAGCGGGAGAGGGCGAGCAGTACTTC. Protein: CASSHLGLAGEGEQYF. The chain has TRBV14 and TRBJ2-7, with 14 nucleotides matching TRBD2. The CDR3 length is 16 residues. The V segment lost 3 bases and the J segment 6 bases; nucleotides outside the gene matches: 7. Germline loops: CDR1 SGHDN, CDR2 FVKESK.

This clonotype was detected a few times. The chain has TRBV20-1 and TRBJ2-7; either TRBD1 or TRBD2 may supply D (5 bases each). The CDR3 runs 14 residues. Looked up from germline, CDR1 is DFQATT and CDR2 is SNEGSKA (reference sequence). The ends were cut back, 3 bases at V and 4 bases at J, with 16 bases in the middle. The CDR3 bases are TGCAGTGCTAGGGGGCAGGGAGCCTGGTACGAGCAGTACTTC. Translation: CSARGQGAWYEQYF.

The sample holds many counts of this clonotype. The chain has TRBV29-1 and TRBJ1-2, with 9 nucleotides matching TRBD1. This CDR3 has 12 residues. The V and J ends lost 6 bases and 7 bases, in that order; junction bases with no gene match: 6. Germline V CDR1 and CDR2: SQVTM, ANQGSEA. The CDR3: CSVGGQGGGYTF. The CDR3 region has the DNA TGCAGCGTGGGGGGACAGGGAGGTGGCTACACCTTC.

In its sample, this clonotype was seen a few times. The V and J genes are TRBV12-3 or TRBV12-4 and TRBJ2-6; D is perhaps TRBD2 (6 bases). V lost 10 bases, J lost 3 bases, and 10 bases lay in between. The CDR3 sequence is 13 residues long. CDR3 sequence: CATTGDGANVLTF. The CDR3 DNA follows: TGTGCCACCACGGGAGATGGGGCCAACGTCCTGACTTTC.

The chain uses TRBV12-3 or TRBV12-4 and TRBJ2-5; possibly TRBD2 for D (6 bases). This CDR3 is 14 amino acids long. The V end was cut by 1 base, the J end by 3 bases, with 9 bases between. The CDR3: CASSLGRVEETQYF. The DNA of the CDR3 is TGTGCCAGCAGTTTAGGGAGGGTGGAAGAGACCCAGTACTTC.

The chain recombines TRBV18 with TRBJ2-7; 16 bases are a match to TRBD2. CDR3 size: 16 residues. From germline, CDR1 is KGHSH and CDR2 LQKENI. Trimming removed 4 bases from V and 2 bases from J; junction bases left unmatched: 2. The CDR3 DNA reads TGTGCCAGCTCACGGGGACTAGCGGGAGGGACCTACGAGCAGTACTTC. Protein sequence: CASSRGLAGGTYEQYF. The full variable domain, in which reference TRBV18 and TRBJ2-7 provide the parts outside the CDR3, is NAGVMQNPRHLVRRRGQEARLRCSPMKGHSHVYWYRQLPEEGLKFMVYLQKENIIDESGMPKERFSAEFPKEGPSILRIQQVVRGDSAAYFCASSRGLAGGTYEQYFGPGTRLTVT.